The 17 T cell receptor beta chains below come from one sample, sequenced in a study of regulatory T cells in long-lasting Graves disease. Through Arm-PCR of CDR3 regions and iRepertoire HTBI primers, TCR beta libraries were built. A single record per CDR3 protein comes from TCRdb applying MiXCR to the multiplex PCR reads. The sample lists 300,000 to 400,000 distinct CDR3 sequences; about 20% were seen once. Time point described: persistent/refractory GD, antithyroid drugs over 5 years with positive TRAb. PBMC-derived RNA was used for the TCR library. Here the sequenced sample was peripheral blood mononuclear cells (PBMCs), taken when the disease was refractory, from a patient treated with antithyroid drugs. The receptors stem from a female donor with Graves disease.

At least ten counts were recorded for this clonotype. The J gene is TRBJ2-7, the V gene TRBV7-2; no clear D. Trimming cost V 3 bases and J 6 bases, with 12 bases left between them. Germline V lookup: CDR1 SGHTA, CDR2 FQGNSA. The CDR3 spans 13 residues. The CDR3 nucleotides are TGTGCCAGCAGCTTTGAAGTTATGGGCGAGCAGTACTTC. Protein: CASSFEVMGEQYF.

This clonotype was recorded many times. This rearrangement joins TRBV3-1 to TRBJ2-2; 15 bases are a match to TRBD2. CDR1 and CDR2 (germline): LGHDT, YNNKEL (reference sequence). The CDR3 spans 17 residues. V was pared by 4 bases and J by 7 bases, with 7 bases of the junction left unmatched. Here the CDR3 reads CASSRRTSGRADGELFF. The CDR3 nucleotides are TGTGCCAGCAGCCGAAGGACTAGCGGGAGGGCCGACGGGGAGCTGTTTTTT.

The chain combines TRBV9 with TRBJ2-7; 11 bases match TRBD1. The length of the CDR3 is 15 residues. The trim removed 3 bases at V and 3 bases at J, leaving 5 bases unmatched. Germline loops: CDR1 SGDLS, CDR2 YYNGEE. The CDR3 reads CASSGGGQGDYEQYF. CDR3 DNA sequence: TGTGCCAGCAGCGGAGGGGGACAGGGGGACTACGAGCAGTACTTC.

This clonotype was recorded at least ten times. This chain uses TRBV11-2 with TRBJ1-1; no clear D. V was pared by 2 bases and J by 3 bases, with 10 bases between. This CDR3 spans 14 amino acids. In germline, CDR1 is SGHAT, CDR2 FQNNGV. CDR3 in DNA: TGTGCCAGCAGCTTACGGCCAGGCCACACTGAAGCTTTCTTT. Translated, it gives CASSLRPGHTEAFF.

The chain combines TRBV25-1 with TRBJ1-2, with a tentative D call TRBD1 (6 bases). V lost 0 bases to trimming and J lost 4 bases, with 9 bases between them. Germline CDR1 and CDR2: MGHDK and SYGVNS. The CDR3 totals 14 residues. The CDR3 is CASSEYRGAYGYTF. The CDR3 nucleotides are TGTGCCAGCAGTGAATATCGGGGGGCCTATGGCTACACCTTC.

In its sample, this clonotype was seen a few times. As DNA, the CDR3 is TGTGCCAGCAGCTTAGTGGCAGGGAAGGCTGGAAACACCATATATTTT. The encoded protein is CASSLVAGKAGNTIYF. The chain has TRBV7-2 and TRBJ1-3, with D perhaps TRBD1 (5 bases). Trimming took 1 base from V and 2 from J, leaving 12 bases between them. CDR1 and CDR2 (germline): SGHTA, FQGNSA. The CDR3 runs 16 residues.

There are many counts of this clonotype. The V gene is TRBV7-9, the J gene TRBJ1-2, with D possibly matching TRBD1 (6 bases). This CDR3 has 13 residues. With 5 bases removed from V and 4 bases from J, the gap between germline ends came to 11 bases. The V gene's germline CDR1 is SEHNR and CDR2 FQNEAQ (reference sequence). The CDR3 protein is CASSTDRTYGYTF. Written as DNA, the CDR3 is TGTGCCAGCAGCACCGACAGGACCTATGGCTACACCTTC.

This clonotype was picked up many times. The chain recombines TRBV7-3 with TRBJ2-7, with 7 bases fitting TRBD1. Germline V gene lookup returns CDR1 SGHTA and CDR2 FQGTGA. CDR3 length equals 11 residues. The V gene end was trimmed by 11 bases and the J gene end by 5 bases; junction bases not matched to a gene: 6. For the CDR3, the DNA is TGTGCCGGCCACAGGGGCGACGAGCAGTACTTC. Translated, it gives CAGHRGDEQYF.

This clonotype showed up just a few times. The chain couples TRBV19 to TRBJ2-2; a weak D match, TRBD1 (6 bases). Between the trimmed V and J ends, which lost 0 bases and 5 bases, there was a span of 13 bases. Germline V CDR1 and CDR2: LNHDA, SQIVND (reference sequence). This CDR3 has 16 amino acids. For the CDR3, the DNA is TGTGCCAGTAGTATAGAGGCAGGGGAGTGGACCGGGGAGCTGTTTTTT. It codes for CASSIEAGEWTGELFF.

This clonotype came up a few times. For the CDR3, the DNA is TGTGCCAGCAGCGTAGGACCCACCTACGAGCAGTACTTC. Translating gives CASSVGPTYEQYF. This rearrangement joins TRBV9 to TRBJ2-7; D is ambiguous. The germline V gene has CDR1 SGDLS and CDR2 YYNGEE. Trimming removed 0 bases from V and 2 bases from J, with 6 bases in between. CDR3 length: 13 amino acids.

The table lists this clonotype with many counts. V is TRBV12-5 and J is TRBJ2-5; TRBD1 agrees at 7 bases. V shed 1 base, J shed 0 bases, and the junction held 8 bases outside the gene matches. The CDR3 extends over 17 amino acids. Germline values: CDR1 LGHNT, CDR2 FRNRAP. CDR3 sequence: CASGLESGQPYQETQYF. The CDR3 region has the DNA TGTGCTAGTGGTTTGGAATCGGGACAGCCGTACCAAGAGACCCAGTACTTC.

This clonotype was seen ten or more times. The chain joins TRBV7-2 to TRBJ1-2; tentatively, D is TRBD1 (5 bases). The V and J ends lost 1 base and 4 bases respectively, with 10 bases between them. CDR1 SGHTA and CDR2 FQGNSA come from the germline V gene. This CDR3 contains 14 residues. The CDR3 DNA sequence: TGTGCCAGCAGCTTAGACCCGGGGCCCTATGGCTACACCTTC. Its translation is CASSLDPGPYGYTF.

Concerning this clonotype itself: A much larger clone differs by one base, so this may be a read error. The chain carries TRBV20-1 and TRBJ1-5; tentative D call: TRBD1 (5 bases). The CDR3 consists of 14 residues. The V end was cut by 0 bases, the J end by 1 base, with 7 bases between. Per germline, CDR1 DFQATT and CDR2 SNEGSKA (reference sequence). The CDR3 DNA reads TGCAGTGCTAGAGATCAGGGCAGCAATCAGCCCCAGCATTTT. Its translation is CSARDQGSNQPQHF.

J is TRBJ2-5 and V is TRBV5-1, with 7 nucleotides matching TRBD1. This CDR3 comprises 15 residues. The J segment lost 2 bases and the V segment lost 4 bases, leaving 8 bases of the junction unmatched. Germline-derived CDR1 and CDR2 are SGHRS and YFSETQ. CDR3 in DNA: TGCGCCAGCAGCAATAGACAGGGATCGCAAGAGACCCAGTACTTC. Amino acid sequence: CASSNRQGSQETQYF.

This clonotype was seen at least ten times. The chain couples TRBV3-1 to TRBJ2-7; 10 nucleotides line up with TRBD1. The CDR3 loop spans 14 amino acids. J lost 9 bases, V lost 3 bases, and 8 bases had no gene match. Germline CDR1 is LGHDT and CDR2 is YNNKEL (reference sequence). CDR3 in amino acids: CASSHVRQGAMQYF. DNA of the CDR3: TGTGCCAGCAGCCACGTACGACAGGGGGCTATGCAGTACTTC.

This clonotype was seen ten or more times. This sequence joins TRBV7-9 and TRBJ2-5; D remains ambiguous. The V end was cut by 4 bases, the J end by 2 bases, with 11 bases between. CDR3 length: 14 amino acids. Germline V gene data show CDR1 as SEHNR and CDR2 as FQNEAQ (reference sequence). In DNA, the CDR3 is TGTGCCAGCAGCTCCGAAAGGCCGCAAGAGACCCAGTACTTC. It specifies CASSSERPQETQYF. Full variable domain (rest looked up from reference TRBV7-9 and TRBJ2-5): DTGVSQNPRHKITKRGQNVTFRCDPISEHNRLYWYRQTLGQGPEFLTYFQNEAQLEKSRLLSDRFSAERPKGSFSTLEIQRTEQGDSAMYLCASSSERPQETQYFGPGTRLLVL.

This clonotype was seen at least ten times. The chain carries TRBV7-9 and TRBJ2-5; D uncertain. The CDR3 contains 15 residues. Germline V lookup: CDR1 SEHNR, CDR2 FQNEAQ (reference sequence). V shed 1 base and J shed 3 bases, with 12 bases lying between them. The DNA for the CDR3 is TGTGCCAGCAGCTTAGAACCCCTCCACAAAGAGACCCAGTACTTC. Its protein is CASSLEPLHKETQYF.